This paragraph reports one T cell receptor beta chain. As yet, its antigen is unknown. The data originate from a study of cytomegalovirus exposure and HLA in healthy donors. General study findings and limits: Fewer N-insertions than the approximately 700-donor mean were reportedly shown by an Asian-associated ancestry cluster in a later analysis. Cytomegalovirus association was listed for approximately 150 TCR beta chains.

The PCR was carried out with 60 Vbeta primers and 13 Jbeta primers. Profiled with immunoSEQ multiplex PCR; TCRdb holds only in-frame clones, not every one. The data contain some 130,000 clones, around three quarters of them singletons. J was trimmed by 2 bases and V by 5 bases; bases with no gene match: 11. Germline V gene data show CDR1 as SGHTA and CDR2 as FQGNSA. CDR3 length equals 18 residues. The sequence derives from a woman in her fifties or sixties in good health and CMV-seronegative. Sequencing was done on a sample of PBMCs. The rearrangement uses TRBV7-2 and TRBJ2-1, with TRBD2 matching 11 bases. In nucleotides, the CDR3 is TGTGCCAGCAGCCCCCAGGCGCTACTAGCGGGAGCCTACAATGAGCAGTTCTTC. It encodes CASSPQALLAGAYNEQFF. The variable domain in full, completed from reference TRBV7-2 and TRBJ2-1, reads GAGVSQSPSNKVTEKGKDVELRCDPISGHTALYWYRQSLGQGLEFLIYFQGNSAPDKSGLPSDRFSAERTGGSVSTLTIQRTQQEDSAVYLCASSPQALLAGAYNEQFFGPGTRLTVL.